This T cell receptor beta chain originates from a study of shared clonotypes between healthy human individuals. Background on the study: For every donor, three CD4 naive, three CD4 memory, two CD8 naive and one CD8 memory plates were used. General study points: Enrolling few donors narrowed the genetic and exposure-history diversity that was represented. Four donors shared 5% to 5.5% of their naive CD4 clonotypes.

Naive CD4+ cells were CD45RA-selected; the remaining cells were memory. As for this clone: The antigen remains unidentified.

Germline lookup yields CDR1 SQVTM and CDR2 ANQGSEA. V shed 5 bases, J shed 5 bases, and the junction held 8 bases outside the gene matches. The CDR3 is 13 residues long. Measured with immunoSEQ multiplex PCR; TCRdb has only the in-frame clones, and not every one. The sample consists of about 2.4 million clones, roughly 93% of them appearing once. Sequenced: naive CD4+ T cells from PBMCs. Noted subset: CD45RA+ positively selected. This receptor was taken from a man younger than 30 in good health. Some clones in this sample may be carry-over from other donors' samples. The rearrangement links TRBV29-1 to TRBJ2-5; the match to TRBD2 covers 7 bases. The CDR3 here is CSVSGIPGETQYF. The CDR3 DNA follows: TGCAGCGTTAGCGGGATTCCGGGGGAGACCCAGTACTTC.